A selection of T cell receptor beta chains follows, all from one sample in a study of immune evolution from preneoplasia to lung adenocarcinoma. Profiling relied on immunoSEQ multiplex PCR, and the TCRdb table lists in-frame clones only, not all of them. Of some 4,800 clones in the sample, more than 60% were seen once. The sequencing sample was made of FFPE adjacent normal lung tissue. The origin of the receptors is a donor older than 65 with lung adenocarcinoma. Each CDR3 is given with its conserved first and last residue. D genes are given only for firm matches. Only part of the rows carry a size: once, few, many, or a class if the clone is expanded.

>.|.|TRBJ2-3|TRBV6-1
CASRAGGGGEDTQYF
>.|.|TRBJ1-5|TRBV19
CASSIRTPRGNQPQHF
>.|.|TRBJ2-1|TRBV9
CASSPQGSSYNEQFF
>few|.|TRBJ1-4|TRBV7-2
CASSPRDGHGTNEKLFF
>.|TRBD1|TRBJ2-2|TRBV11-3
CASSSGQGATAGELFF
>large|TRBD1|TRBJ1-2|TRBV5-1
CASSLSAPGQGGGYTF
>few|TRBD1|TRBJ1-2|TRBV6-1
CASSEGQGNRNYGYTF
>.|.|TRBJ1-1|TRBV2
CASRYRTNTEAFF
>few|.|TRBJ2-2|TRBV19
CASSMTRRGLVGELFF
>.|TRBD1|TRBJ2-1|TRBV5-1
CASSSGQGGFNEQFF
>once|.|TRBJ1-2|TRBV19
CASNIGALGGYTF
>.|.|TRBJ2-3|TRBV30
CAWSFLSRTDTQYF
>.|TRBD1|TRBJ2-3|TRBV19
CASRSGTGTDTQYF
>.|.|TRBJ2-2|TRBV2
CASSGRLANTGELFF
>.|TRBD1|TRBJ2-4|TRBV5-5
CASSGRTGQSIQYF
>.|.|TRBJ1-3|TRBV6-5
CASSRSGGYGNTIYF
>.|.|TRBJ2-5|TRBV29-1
CSVAGEETQYF
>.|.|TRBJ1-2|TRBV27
CASSLSKSGAAGYTF
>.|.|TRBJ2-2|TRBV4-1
CASSQEGSGELFF
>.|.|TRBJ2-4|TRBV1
CTSTSICAGNSENIQYF
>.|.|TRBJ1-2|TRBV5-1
CASSLEGGYTF
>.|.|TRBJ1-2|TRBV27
CASSLSATRTLNYGYTF
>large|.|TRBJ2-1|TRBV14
CASSQLRFGDEQFF
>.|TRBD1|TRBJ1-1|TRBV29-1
CSVEKGATEAFF
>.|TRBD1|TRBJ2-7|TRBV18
CASSPLGTGSTHEQYF
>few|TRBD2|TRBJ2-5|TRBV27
CASSYTSRGSIKTQYF
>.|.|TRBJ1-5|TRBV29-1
CSVGGRGEQPQHF